These 14 T cell receptor beta chains originate from one sample sequenced in a study of regulatory T cells in long-lasting Graves disease. The time point is: persistent/refractory GD, antithyroid drugs over 5 years with positive TRAb. RNA from PBMCs was the source of the TCR library. Arm-PCR with iRepertoire HTBI primers amplified the CDR3 regions for these TCR beta libraries. Each CDR3 protein is one row after TCRdb ran MiXCR on the multiplex PCR reads. Of some 330,000 distinct CDR3 sequences in the sample, 23% were seen once. The sample was peripheral blood mononuclear cells (PBMCs), taken when the disease was refractory, from a patient treated with antithyroid drugs. The receptors come from a woman between 40 and 50 years old with Graves disease.

This clonotype was detected only a few times. The chain recombines TRBV10-3 with TRBJ2-5, with 8 bases matching TRBD2. V lost 0 bases and J lost 4; bases outside the gene matches: 7. The V gene's germline CDR1 is ENHRY and CDR2 SYGVKD. The CDR3 consists of 16 residues. CDR3 sequence: CAISESKVLAGETQYF. CDR3 bases: TGTGCCATCAGTGAGTCCAAGGTGCTAGCGGGAGAGACCCAGTACTTC.

The rearrangement uses TRBV20-1 and TRBJ2-7; a weak D match, TRBD1 (5 bases). V lost 6 bases to trimming and J lost 7 bases, with 19 bases between them. The CDR3 has 13 amino acids. CDR1 is DFQATT and CDR2 is SNEGSKA in the germline V gene (reference sequence). The CDR3 sequence: CSAVEVGPLEQYF. The CDR3 DNA reads as TGCAGTGCGGTAGAGGTGGGGCCTCTGGAGCAGTACTTC.

This clonotype was detected only a few times. The chain is built from TRBV19 and TRBJ2-6, with TRBD1 matching over 10 bases. The trim removed 3 bases at V and 4 bases at J, leaving 3 bases unmatched. CDR3 length equals 16 residues. Germline V gene data show CDR1 as LNHDA and CDR2 as SQIVND (reference sequence). CDR3 DNA: TGTGCCAGTAGTATGACAGGGGGCTCAGGGGCCAACGTCCTGACTTTC. This encodes CASSMTGGSGANVLTF.

The chain couples TRBV28 to TRBJ2-1; TRBD1 might be the D (5 bases). The CDR3 is made up of 13 amino acids. V lost 11 bases and J 8 bases, leaving 19 bases between the germline ends. Germline V gives CDR1 MDHEN, CDR2 SYDVKM. In DNA, the CDR3 is TGTGCCGCTCAGGGTCAGCTGTATGATGAGCAGTTCTTC. Its protein product is CAAQGQLYDEQFF.

Of note for this clonotype: This sequence may be a read error, since a much larger clone differs from it by one base. The rearrangement links TRBV6-5 to TRBJ2-7; no firm D call. The CDR3 length is 12 residues. Germline-derived CDR1 and CDR2 are MNHEY and SVGAGI. The CDR3 DNA reads as TGTGCCAGCAGTTACCCGTCCTCCGAGCAGTACTTC. This sequence encodes CASSYPSSEQYF.

This clonotype was seen ten or more times. The rearrangement joins TRBV7-8 to TRBJ2-5, with D perhaps being TRBD1 or TRBD2 (5 bases each). This CDR3 is 14 amino acids long. Germline V gene lookup returns CDR1 SGHVS and CDR2 FQNEAQ. Trimming cost V 6 bases and J 5 bases, with 16 bases left between them. As DNA, the CDR3 is TGTGCCAGCAGGCGACGGGGCGGTGGTGAGACCCAGTACTTC. Protein: CASRRRGGGETQYF.

Note on this clonotype: Given a much more abundant clone one base away, this may be a read error. CDR3 amino acids: CASGLLMKTEAFF. The DNA of the CDR3 is TGTGCCAGCGGCCTCCTCATGAAGACTGAAGCTTTCTTT. The V gene is TRBV7-2, the J gene TRBJ1-1; D is unclear. The CDR3 is 13 residues long. CDR1 is SGHTA, CDR2 FQGNSA, per germline.

Ten or more counts support this clonotype. The chain uses TRBV6-1 and TRBJ1-5; D unclear. The length of the CDR3 is 12 residues. Trimming stripped 4 bases from V and 5 bases from J, with 6 bases between. The germline V gene has CDR1 MNHNS and CDR2 SASEGT. Here the CDR3 DNA reads TGTGCCAGCAGTGCACAATATCAGCCCCAGCATTTT. This sequence encodes CASSAQYQPQHF.

The rearrangement uses TRBV28 and TRBJ1-3, with TRBD1 matching over 8 bases. The V gene end was trimmed by 5 bases and the J gene end by 3 bases; junction bases not matched to a gene: 15. This CDR3 contains 18 residues. Germline loops: CDR1 MDHEN, CDR2 SYDVKM. Here the CDR3 DNA reads TGTGCCAGCAGTGTCATTACCGCCAACAGGGGGTTTGGAAACACCATATATTTT. Translation gives CASSVITANRGFGNTIYF.

J is TRBJ2-7 and V is TRBV28; D not resolved. Trimming shortened V by 5 bases and J by 1 base, and 15 bases separated the two germline ends. Looked up from germline, CDR1 is MDHEN and CDR2 is SYDVKM. The CDR3 length is 15 residues. CDR3 bases: TGTGCCAGCAGTCCCCAGGAGCGTAGGTCCTACGAGCAGTACTTC. This translates into CASSPQERRSYEQYF.

The chain links TRBV6-5 to TRBJ2-7, with 8 bases fitting TRBD1. The J segment lost 5 bases and the V segment lost 2 bases, leaving 8 bases of the junction unmatched. Per the germline V gene, CDR1 is MNHEY and CDR2 is SVGAGI. This CDR3 contains 15 residues. Here the CDR3 reads CASSYVGQATHEQYF. The CDR3 nucleotides are TGTGCCAGCAGTTACGTGGGACAGGCAACTCACGAGCAGTACTTC.

This clonotype was observed a handful of times. J is TRBJ2-1 and V is TRBV6-1; D unresolved. V was clipped by 8 bases and J by 10 bases, with 24 bases between them. The CDR3 has 15 amino acids. CDR1 and CDR2 from the germline V gene are MNHNS and SASEGT. The CDR3 region has the DNA TGTGCCAGCGGCAAAGACCCCCTGGCAGCCCCGGAGCAGTTCTTC. Its translation is CASGKDPLAAPEQFF.

This clonotype was observed a handful of times. V usage is TRBV27 and J usage is TRBJ2-1, with 8 positions matching TRBD1. After removal of 6 bases from V and 9 bases from J, the junction contained 10 bases not matched to a gene. The CDR3 runs to 14 residues. Germline CDR1 and CDR2: MNHEY and SMNVEV (reference sequence). The CDR3 here is CASSHRQGRTEQFF. The CDR3, as DNA: TGTGCCAGCAGCCATCGACAGGGGAGGACTGAGCAGTTCTTC.

This clonotype was seen only once. V and J are TRBV20-1 and TRBJ2-1; D remains unclear. Germline values: CDR1 DFQATT, CDR2 SNEGSKA (reference sequence). The CDR3 totals 14 residues. V lost 3 bases and J 8 bases, leaving 17 bases between the germline ends. The CDR3 reads CSASQAVVGDEQFF. The DNA of the CDR3 is TGCAGTGCTAGCCAGGCCGTCGTGGGCGATGAGCAGTTCTTC.